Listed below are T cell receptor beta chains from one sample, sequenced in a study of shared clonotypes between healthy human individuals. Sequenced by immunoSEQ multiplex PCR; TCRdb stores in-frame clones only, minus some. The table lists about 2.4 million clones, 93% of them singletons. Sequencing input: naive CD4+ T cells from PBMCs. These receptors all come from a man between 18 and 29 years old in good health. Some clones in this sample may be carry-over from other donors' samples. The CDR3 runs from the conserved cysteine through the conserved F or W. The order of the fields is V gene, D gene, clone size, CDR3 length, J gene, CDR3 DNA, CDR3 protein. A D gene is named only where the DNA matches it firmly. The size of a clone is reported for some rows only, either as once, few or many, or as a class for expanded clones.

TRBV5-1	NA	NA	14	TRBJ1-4	TGCGCCAGCAGCTTGGCAGAGACAGGTGAAAAACTGTTTTTT	CASSLAETGEKLFF
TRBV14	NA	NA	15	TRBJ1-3	TGTGCCAGCAGCCAGGTCCCCGCAGCTGGAAACACCATATATTTT	CASSQVPAAGNTIYF
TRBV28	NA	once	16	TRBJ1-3	TGTGCCAGCAGGCCTGACAGCCCCTCCTCTGGAAACACCATATATTTT	CASRPDSPSSGNTIYF
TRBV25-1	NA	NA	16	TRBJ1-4	TGTGCCAGCAGTCCCCTTGGGGGTCCGACTAATGAAAAACTGTTTTTT	CASSPLGGPTNEKLFF
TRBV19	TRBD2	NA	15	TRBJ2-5	TGTGCCAGTAGTATAGATCGGCTAGCGGAGGAGACCCAGTACTTC	CASSIDRLAEETQYF
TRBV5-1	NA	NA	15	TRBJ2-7	TGCGCCAGCAGCTTGGGACTCGGCGGAGCCTACGAGCAGTACTTC	CASSLGLGGAYEQYF
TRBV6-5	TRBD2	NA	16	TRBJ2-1	TGTGCCAGCAGTTCCCTAGCGGGAGGACCCTACAATGAGCAGTTCTTC	CASSSLAGGPYNEQFF
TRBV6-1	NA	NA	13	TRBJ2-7	TGTGCCAGCAGTGTCCGGGTTGTTGACGAGCAGTACTTC	CASSVRVVDEQYF
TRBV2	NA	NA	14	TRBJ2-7	TGTGCCAGCAGGGAGCGGAACCCCACCTACGAGCAGTACTTC	CASRERNPTYEQYF
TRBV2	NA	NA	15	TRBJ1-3	TGTGCCAGCAGCCCGGGACCGAACTCTGGAAACACCATATATTTT	CASSPGPNSGNTIYF
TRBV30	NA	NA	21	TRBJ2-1	TGTGCCTGGACCCAGTTTGAGGTGTGGACTCAACCTACGAGCTCCTACAATGAGCAGTTCTTC	CAWTQFEVWTQPTSSYNEQFF
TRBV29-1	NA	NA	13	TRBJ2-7	TGCAGCGTGGCGGGCCTTTTGAGATCCGAGCAGTACTTC	CSVAGLLRSEQYF
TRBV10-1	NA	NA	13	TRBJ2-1	TGCGCCAGCAGTGAGGGACTGCGGTATGAGCAGTTCTTC	CASSEGLRYEQFF
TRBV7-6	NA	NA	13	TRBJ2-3	TGTGCCAGCAGCCCCTCCCTCACAGATACGCAGTATTTT	CASSPSLTDTQYF
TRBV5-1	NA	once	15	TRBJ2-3	TGCGCCAGCAGCTCCGGACTTATTAGCACAGATACGCAGTATTTT	CASSSGLISTDTQYF
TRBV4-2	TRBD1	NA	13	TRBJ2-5	TGTGCCAGCAGCCAGATCGGACAGGGGGCCCAGTACTTC	CASSQIGQGAQYF
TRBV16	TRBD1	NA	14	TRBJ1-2	TGTGCCAGCAGCTCGGACAGGGCCACCTATGGCTACACCTTC	CASSSDRATYGYTF
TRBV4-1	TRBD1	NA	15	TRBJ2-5	TGCGCCAGCAGCCAAGATCGCGGACAGGTCGAGACCCAGTACTTC	CASSQDRGQVETQYF
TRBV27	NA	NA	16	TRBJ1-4	TGTGCCAGCAGTCCGCGGACAGACACAACTAATGAAAAACTGTTTTTT	CASSPRTDTTNEKLFF
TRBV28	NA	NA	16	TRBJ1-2	TGTGCCAGCAGTTCGCACCAGGGTGCCCCTAACTATGGCTACACCTTC	CASSSHQGAPNYGYTF
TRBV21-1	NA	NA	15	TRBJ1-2	TGTGCCAGCAGCAAACTGTCGACAGGGGCGGGTGGCTACACCTTC	CASSKLSTGAGGYTF
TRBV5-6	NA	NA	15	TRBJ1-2	TGTGCCAGCAGCTTCCCCCCGTGGGAAGACTATGGCTACACCTTC	CASSFPPWEDYGYTF
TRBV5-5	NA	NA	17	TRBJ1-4	TGTGCCAGCAGCCCCATGGGGGGGGCTCGGGCTAATGAAAAACTGTTTTTT	CASSPMGGARANEKLFF
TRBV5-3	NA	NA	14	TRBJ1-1	TGTGCCAGCAGCAGCTATCCCCAGAACACTGAAGCTTTCTTT	CASSSYPQNTEAFF
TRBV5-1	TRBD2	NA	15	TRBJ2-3	TGCGCCAGCAGCCTAACTAGCGGGAACACAGATACGCAGTATTTT	CASSLTSGNTDTQYF
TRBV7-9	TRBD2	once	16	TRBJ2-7	TGTGCCAGCAGCCCCCTGATAGGGAGGGGAGTGCGCGAGCAGTACTTC	CASSPLIGRGVREQYF
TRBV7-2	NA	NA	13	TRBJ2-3	TGTGCCAGCAGCTTAGTGGTATTGGATACGCAGTATTTT	CASSLVVLDTQYF
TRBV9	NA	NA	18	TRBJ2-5	TGTGCCAGCAGCGTAGCTGAACGGAACCTCGGGACGGGGGAGACCCAGTACTTC	CASSVAERNLGTGETQYF
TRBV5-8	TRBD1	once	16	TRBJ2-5	TGTGCCAGCAGCTTGGGGCAGGGGGCGCGGTGGGAGACCCAGTACTTC	CASSLGQGARWETQYF
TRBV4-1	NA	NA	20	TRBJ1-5	TGCGCCAGCAGCCAACGAAAACGGCGAGACAGGAGATATAGCAATCAGCCCCAGCATTTT	CASSQRKRRDRRYSNQPQHF
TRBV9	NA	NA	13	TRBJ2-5	TGTGCCAGCAGCGTTTTACCACAAGAGACCCAGTACTTC	CASSVLPQETQYF
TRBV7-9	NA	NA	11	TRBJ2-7	TGTGCCAGCAGCTCCCGGGACGGCATTAAGTTC	CASSSRDGIKF
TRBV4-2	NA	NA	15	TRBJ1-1	TGTGCCAGCAGCCAAGAGGGGGGGGGTACCACTGAAGCTTTCTTT	CASSQEGGGTTEAFF
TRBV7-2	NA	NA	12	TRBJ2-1	TGTGCCAGCAGCGAACTAGGCAATGAGCAGTTCTTC	CASSELGNEQFF
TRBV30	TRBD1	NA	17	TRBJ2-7	TGTGCCTGGAGTGCACTCCAGGGACAGGGAAGGTCCTACGAGCAGTACTTC	CAWSALQGQGRSYEQYF
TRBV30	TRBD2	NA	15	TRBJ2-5	TGTGCCTGGAGCCGACTAGCGGGGGAACAAGAGACCCAGTACTTC	CAWSRLAGEQETQYF
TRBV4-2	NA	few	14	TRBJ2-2	TGTGCCAGCAGCCAAGTTGGTGACACCGGGGAGCTGTTTTTT	CASSQVGDTGELFF